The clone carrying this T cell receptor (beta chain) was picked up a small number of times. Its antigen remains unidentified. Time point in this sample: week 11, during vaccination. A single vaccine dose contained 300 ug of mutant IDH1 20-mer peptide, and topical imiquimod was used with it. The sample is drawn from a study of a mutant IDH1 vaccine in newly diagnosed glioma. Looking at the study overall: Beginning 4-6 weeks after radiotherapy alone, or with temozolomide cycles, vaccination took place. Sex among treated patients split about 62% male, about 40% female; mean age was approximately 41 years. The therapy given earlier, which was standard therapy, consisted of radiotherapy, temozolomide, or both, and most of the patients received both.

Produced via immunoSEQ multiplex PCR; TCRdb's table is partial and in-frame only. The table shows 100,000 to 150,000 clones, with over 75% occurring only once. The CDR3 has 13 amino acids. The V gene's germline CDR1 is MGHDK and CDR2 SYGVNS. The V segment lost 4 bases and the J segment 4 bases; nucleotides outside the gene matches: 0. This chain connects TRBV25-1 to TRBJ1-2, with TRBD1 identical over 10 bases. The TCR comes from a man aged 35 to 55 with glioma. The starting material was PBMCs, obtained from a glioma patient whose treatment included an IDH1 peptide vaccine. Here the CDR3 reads CASSGQGAYGYTF. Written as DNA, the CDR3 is TGTGCCAGCAGTGGACAGGGGGCCTATGGCTACACCTTC.